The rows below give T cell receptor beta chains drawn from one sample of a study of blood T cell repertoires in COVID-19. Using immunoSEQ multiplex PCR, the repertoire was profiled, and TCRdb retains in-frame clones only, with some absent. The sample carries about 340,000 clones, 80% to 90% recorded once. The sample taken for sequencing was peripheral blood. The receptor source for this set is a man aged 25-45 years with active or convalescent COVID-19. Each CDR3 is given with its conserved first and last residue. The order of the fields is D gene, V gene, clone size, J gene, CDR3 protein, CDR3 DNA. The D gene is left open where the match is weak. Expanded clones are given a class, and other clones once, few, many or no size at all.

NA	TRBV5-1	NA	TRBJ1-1	CASSLPSGNTEAFF	TGCGCCAGCAGCTTGCCCTCAGGGAACACTGAAGCTTTCTTT
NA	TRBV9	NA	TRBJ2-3	CASSVATEARSTDTQYF	TGTGCCAGCAGCGTAGCTACCGAAGCGAGGTCCACAGATACGCAGTATTTT
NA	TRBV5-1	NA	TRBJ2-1	CASSSTGGSGNEQFF	TGCGCCAGCAGTTCGACAGGTGGCTCCGGCAATGAGCAGTTCTTC
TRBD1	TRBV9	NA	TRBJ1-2	CASSDGGQVRRYGYTF	TGTGCCAGCAGCGATGGGGGACAGGTCCGCCGCTATGGCTACACCTTC
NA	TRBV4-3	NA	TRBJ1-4	CASSQDGGAVNEKLFF	TGCGCCAGCAGCCAAGATGGGGGGGCAGTTAATGAAAAACTGTTTTTT
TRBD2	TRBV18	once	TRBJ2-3	CASSRAGGLSDTQYF	TGTGCCAGCTCACGTGCGGGAGGGCTCTCAGATACGCAGTATTTT
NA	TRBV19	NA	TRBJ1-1	CASSTNTGHLNTEAFF	TGTGCCAGTAGTACCAATACGGGACACTTGAACACTGAAGCTTTCTTT
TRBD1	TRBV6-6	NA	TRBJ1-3	CASSPDRVTGNTIYF	TGTGCCAGCAGCCCAGACAGGGTGACTGGAAACACCATATATTTT
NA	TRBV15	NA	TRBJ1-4	CATSRDEGSGNEKLFF	TGTGCCACCAGCAGAGATGAGGGATCCGGTAATGAAAAACTGTTTTTT
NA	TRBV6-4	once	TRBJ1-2	CASPRTRLAYGYTF	TGTGCCAGCCCCAGGACTCGTCTTGCCTATGGCTACACCTTC